This record concerns one T cell receptor (beta chain) sequence. The data were taken from a study of cytotoxic CD8 clonotypes in ibrutinib-treated CLL. In the study overall: Samples yielded averages of hundreds of thousands of productive templates and around 99,000 productive rearrangements.

The germline V gene has CDR1 MNHEY and CDR2 SMNVEV (reference sequence). V shed 3 bases and J 7 bases; nucleotides not matched to a gene: 10. The CDR3 sequence is 18 residues long. Assay: immunoSEQ multiplex PCR; the TCRdb copy retains only in-frame clones and omits some. The sample lists some 140,000 clones, about 91% occurring once. The receptor was derived from a human donor with chronic lymphocytic leukemia. Source: PBMCs, taken after 12 months of ibrutinib treatment. The chain employs TRBV27 and TRBJ2-1; 15 bases line up with TRBD2. This chain's CDR3 is CASSFQPGLAGGRNEQFF. As DNA, the CDR3 is TGTGCCAGCAGTTTTCAACCCGGACTAGCGGGAGGGAGGAATGAGCAGTTCTTC.